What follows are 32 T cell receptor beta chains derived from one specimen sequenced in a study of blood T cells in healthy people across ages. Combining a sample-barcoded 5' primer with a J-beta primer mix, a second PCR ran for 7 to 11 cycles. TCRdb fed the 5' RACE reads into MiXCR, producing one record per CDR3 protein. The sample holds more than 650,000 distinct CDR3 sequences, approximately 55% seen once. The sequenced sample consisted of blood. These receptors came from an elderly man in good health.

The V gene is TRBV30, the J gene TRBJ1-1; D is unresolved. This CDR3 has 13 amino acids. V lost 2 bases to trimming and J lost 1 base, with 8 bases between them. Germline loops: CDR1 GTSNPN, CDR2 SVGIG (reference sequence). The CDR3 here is CAWSTQANTEAFF. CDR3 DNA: TGTGCCTGGAGTACCCAGGCGAACACTGAAGCTTTCTTT.

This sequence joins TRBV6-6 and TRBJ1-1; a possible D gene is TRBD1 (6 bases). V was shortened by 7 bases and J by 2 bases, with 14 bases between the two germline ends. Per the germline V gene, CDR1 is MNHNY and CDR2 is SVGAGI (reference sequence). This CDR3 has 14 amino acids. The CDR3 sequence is CASNGGQGNTEAFF. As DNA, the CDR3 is TGTGCCAGCAACGGGGGGCAGGGTAACACTGAAGCTTTCTTT.

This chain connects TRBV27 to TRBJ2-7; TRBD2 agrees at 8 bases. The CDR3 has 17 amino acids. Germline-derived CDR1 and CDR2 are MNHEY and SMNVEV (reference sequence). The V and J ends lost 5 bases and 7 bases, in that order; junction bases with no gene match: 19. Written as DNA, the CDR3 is TGTGCCAGCAGTCCGACCCGCGGGGGGAACCGGGTCTTTGAGCAGTACTTC. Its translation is CASSPTRGGNRVFEQYF.

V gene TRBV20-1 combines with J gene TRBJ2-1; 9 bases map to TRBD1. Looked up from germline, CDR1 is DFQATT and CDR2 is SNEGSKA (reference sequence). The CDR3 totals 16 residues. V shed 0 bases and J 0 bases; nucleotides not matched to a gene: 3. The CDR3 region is CSARDTGGHSYNEQFF. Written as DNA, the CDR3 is TGCAGTGCTAGAGACACAGGGGGCCACTCCTACAATGAGCAGTTCTTC.

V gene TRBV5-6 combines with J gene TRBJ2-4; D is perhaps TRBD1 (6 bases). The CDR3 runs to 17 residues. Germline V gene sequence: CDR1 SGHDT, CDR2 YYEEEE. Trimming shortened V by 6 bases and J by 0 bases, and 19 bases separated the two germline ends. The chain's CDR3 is CASTTHRERLAKNIQYF. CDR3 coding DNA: TGTGCCAGCACCACCCACAGGGAGAGACTAGCCAAAAACATTCAGTACTTC.

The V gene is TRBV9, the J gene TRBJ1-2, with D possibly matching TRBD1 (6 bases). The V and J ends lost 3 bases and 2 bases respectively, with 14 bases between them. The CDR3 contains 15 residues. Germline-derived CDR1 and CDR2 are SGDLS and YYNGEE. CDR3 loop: CASSAKLQGNYGYTF. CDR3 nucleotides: TGTGCCAGCAGCGCAAAACTCCAGGGGAACTATGGCTACACCTTC.

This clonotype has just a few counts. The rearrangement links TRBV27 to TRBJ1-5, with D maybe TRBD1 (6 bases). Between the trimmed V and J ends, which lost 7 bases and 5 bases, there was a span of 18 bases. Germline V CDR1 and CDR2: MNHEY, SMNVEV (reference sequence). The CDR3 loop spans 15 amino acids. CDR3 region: CASKQGQGTYQPQHF. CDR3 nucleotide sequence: TGTGCCAGCAAGCAAGGGCAGGGGACCTATCAGCCCCAGCATTTT.

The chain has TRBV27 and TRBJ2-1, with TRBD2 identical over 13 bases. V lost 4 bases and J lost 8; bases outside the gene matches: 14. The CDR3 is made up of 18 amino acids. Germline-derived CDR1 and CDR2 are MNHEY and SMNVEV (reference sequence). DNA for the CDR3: TGTGCCAGCAGTTCTAGGACTAGCGGGAGATGGGTCACCGATGAGCAGTTCTTC. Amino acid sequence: CASSSRTSGRWVTDEQFF.

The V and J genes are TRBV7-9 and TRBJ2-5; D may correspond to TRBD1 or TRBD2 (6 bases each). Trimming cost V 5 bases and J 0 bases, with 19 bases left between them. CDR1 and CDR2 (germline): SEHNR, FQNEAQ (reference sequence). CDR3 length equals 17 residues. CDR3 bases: TGTGCCAGCAGCCCCGGGGGCGGAGGGGGGTACCAAGAGACCCAGTACTTC. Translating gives CASSPGGGGGYQETQYF. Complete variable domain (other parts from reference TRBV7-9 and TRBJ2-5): DTGVSQNPRHKITKRGQNVTFRCDPISEHNRLYWYRQTLGQGPEFLTYFQNEAQLEKSRLLSDRFSAERPKGSFSTLEIQRTEQGDSAMYLCASSPGGGGGYQETQYFGPGTRLLVL.

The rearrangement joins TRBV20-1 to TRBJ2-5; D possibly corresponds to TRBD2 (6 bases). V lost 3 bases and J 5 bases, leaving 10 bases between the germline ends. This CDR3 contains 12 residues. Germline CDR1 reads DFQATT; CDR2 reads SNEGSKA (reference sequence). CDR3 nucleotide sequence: TGCAGTGCTAGGCGGGGAGACGAGACCCAGTACTTC. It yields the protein CSARRGDETQYF.

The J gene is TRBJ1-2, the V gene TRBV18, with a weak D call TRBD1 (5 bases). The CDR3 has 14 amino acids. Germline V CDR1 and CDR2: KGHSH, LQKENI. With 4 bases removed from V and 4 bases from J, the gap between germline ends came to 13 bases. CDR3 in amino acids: CASSQRDRSYGYTF. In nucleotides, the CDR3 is TGTGCCAGCTCACAGCGGGACCGGAGCTATGGCTACACCTTC.

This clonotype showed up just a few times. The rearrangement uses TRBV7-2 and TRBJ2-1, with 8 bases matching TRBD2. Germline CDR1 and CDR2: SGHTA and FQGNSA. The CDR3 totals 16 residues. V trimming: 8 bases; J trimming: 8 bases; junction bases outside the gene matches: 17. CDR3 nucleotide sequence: TGTGCCAGCGGCGGGGGTCCCGGGACTAGACGGGATGAGCAGTTCTTC. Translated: CASGGGPGTRRDEQFF. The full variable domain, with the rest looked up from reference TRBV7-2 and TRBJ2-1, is GAGVSQSPSNKVTEKGKDVELRCDPISGHTALYWYRQSLGQGLEFLIYFQGNSAPDKSGLPSDRFSAERTGGSVSTLTIQRTQQEDSAVYLCASGGGPGTRRDEQFFGPGTRLTVL.

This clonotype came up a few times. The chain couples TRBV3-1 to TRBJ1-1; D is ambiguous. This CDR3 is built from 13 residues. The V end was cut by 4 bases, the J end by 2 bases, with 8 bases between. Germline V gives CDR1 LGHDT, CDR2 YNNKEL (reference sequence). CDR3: CASSPAVNTEAFF. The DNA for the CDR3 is TGTGCCAGCAGCCCAGCTGTCAACACTGAAGCTTTCTTT. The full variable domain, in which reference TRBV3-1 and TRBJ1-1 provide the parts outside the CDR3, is DTAVSQTPKYLVTQMGNDKSIKCEQNLGHDTMYWYKQDSKKFLKIMFSYNNKELIINETVPNRFSPKSPDKAHLNLHINSLELGDSAVYFCASSPAVNTEAFFGQGTRLTVV.

CDR3 bases: TGTGCCAGCAGCCATAGAGACAGGGGGAACTATGGCTACACCTTC. Encoded protein: CASSHRDRGNYGYTF. This chain links TRBV3-1 with TRBJ1-2; 9 bases fit TRBD1. V lost 3 bases, J lost 2 bases, and 4 bases stayed unmatched. CDR1 LGHDT and CDR2 YNNKEL come from the germline V gene (reference sequence). The CDR3 totals 15 residues.

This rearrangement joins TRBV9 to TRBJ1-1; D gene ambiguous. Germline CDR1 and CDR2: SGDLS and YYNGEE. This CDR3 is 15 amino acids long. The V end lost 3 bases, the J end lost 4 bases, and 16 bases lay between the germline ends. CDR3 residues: CASSGPQLLGTEAFF. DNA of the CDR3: TGTGCCAGCAGCGGACCTCAACTCCTGGGCACTGAAGCTTTCTTT.

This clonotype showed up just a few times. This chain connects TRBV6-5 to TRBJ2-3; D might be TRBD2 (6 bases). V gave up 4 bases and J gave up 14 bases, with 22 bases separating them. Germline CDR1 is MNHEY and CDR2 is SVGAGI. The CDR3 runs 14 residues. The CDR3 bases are TGTGCCAGCAGTTCTGCGGGAAAGTCACGATACGCGTATTTT. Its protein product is CASSSAGKSRYAYF.

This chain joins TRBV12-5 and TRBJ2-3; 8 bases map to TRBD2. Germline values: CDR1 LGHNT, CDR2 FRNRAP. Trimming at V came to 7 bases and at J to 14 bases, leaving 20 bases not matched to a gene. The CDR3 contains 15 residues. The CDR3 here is CASDLPGGEHRYAYF. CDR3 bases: TGTGCTAGTGACCTCCCGGGGGGGGAGCACAGATACGCGTATTTT.

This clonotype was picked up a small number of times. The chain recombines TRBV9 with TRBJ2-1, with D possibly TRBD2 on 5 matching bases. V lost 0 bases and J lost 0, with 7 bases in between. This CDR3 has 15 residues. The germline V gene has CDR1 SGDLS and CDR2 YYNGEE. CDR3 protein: CASSVVTSSYNEQFF. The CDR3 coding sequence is TGTGCCAGCAGCGTAGTCACTAGCTCCTACAATGAGCAGTTCTTC. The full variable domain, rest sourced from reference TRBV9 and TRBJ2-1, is DSGVTQTPKHLITATGQRVTLRCSPRSGDLSVYWYQQSLDQGLQFLIQYYNGEERAKGNILERFSAQQFPDLHSELNLSSLELGDSALYFCASSVVTSSYNEQFFGPGTRLTVL.

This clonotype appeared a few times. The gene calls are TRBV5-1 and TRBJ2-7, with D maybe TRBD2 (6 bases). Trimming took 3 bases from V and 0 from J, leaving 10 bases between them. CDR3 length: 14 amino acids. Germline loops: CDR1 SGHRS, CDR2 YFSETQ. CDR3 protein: CASSSAGGSYEQYF. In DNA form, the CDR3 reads TGCGCCAGCAGCTCGGCCGGGGGCTCCTACGAGCAGTACTTC.

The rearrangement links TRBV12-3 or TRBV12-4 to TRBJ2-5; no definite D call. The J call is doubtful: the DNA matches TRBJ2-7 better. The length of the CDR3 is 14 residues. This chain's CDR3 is CASSFNGFSYEQYF. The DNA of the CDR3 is TGTGCCAGCAGTTTTAATGGGTTCTCCTACGAGCAGTACTTC.

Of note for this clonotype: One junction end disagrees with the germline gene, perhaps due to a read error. CDR3: CAIKLQGNGANALTF. The CDR3 DNA reads TGTGCCATTAAACTGCAGGGGAACGGGGCCAACGCCCTGACTTTC. This chain joins TRBV10-3 and TRBJ2-6, with a possible D match to TRBD1 (6 bases). Per the germline V gene, CDR1 is ENHRY and CDR2 is SYGVKD. The CDR3 covers 15 residues.

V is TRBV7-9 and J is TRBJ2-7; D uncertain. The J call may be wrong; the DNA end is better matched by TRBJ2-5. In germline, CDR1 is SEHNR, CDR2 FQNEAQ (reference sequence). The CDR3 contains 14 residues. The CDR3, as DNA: TGTGCCAGCAGCTTAGCCATCAGTCGGGAGACCCAGTACTTC. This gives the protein CASSLAISRETQYF.

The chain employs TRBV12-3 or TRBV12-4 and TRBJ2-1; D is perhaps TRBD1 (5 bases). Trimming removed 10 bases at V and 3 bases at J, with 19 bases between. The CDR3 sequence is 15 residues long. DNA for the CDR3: TGTGCCACCTCAGTTTCAGGGTCCGGCTACAATGAGCAGTTCTTC. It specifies CATSVSGSGYNEQFF.

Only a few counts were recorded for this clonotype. The CDR3 sequence: CATSDPSGGETQYF. In DNA form, the CDR3 reads TGTGCCACCAGTGATCCATCAGGGGGAGAGACCCAGTACTTC. The rearrangement links TRBV24-1 to TRBJ2-5, with 7 bases matching TRBD1. CDR3 length: 14 amino acids. Germline V gives CDR1 KGHDR, CDR2 SFDVKD. Losses at the gene ends were 3 bases for V and 4 bases for J; bases not matched to a gene: 4.

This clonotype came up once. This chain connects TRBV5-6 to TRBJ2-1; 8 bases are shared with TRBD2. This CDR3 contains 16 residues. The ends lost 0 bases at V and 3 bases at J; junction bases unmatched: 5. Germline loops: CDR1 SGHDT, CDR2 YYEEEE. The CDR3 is CASSLAFTSGYNEQFF. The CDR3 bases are TGTGCCAGCAGCTTGGCTTTTACTAGCGGCTACAATGAGCAGTTCTTC.

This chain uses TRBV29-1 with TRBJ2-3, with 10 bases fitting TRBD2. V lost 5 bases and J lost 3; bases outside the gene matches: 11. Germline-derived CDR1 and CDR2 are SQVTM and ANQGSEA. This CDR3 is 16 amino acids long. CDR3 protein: CSVQGLAESETDTQYF. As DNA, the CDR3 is TGCAGCGTTCAAGGACTAGCGGAGTCCGAGACAGATACGCAGTATTTT.

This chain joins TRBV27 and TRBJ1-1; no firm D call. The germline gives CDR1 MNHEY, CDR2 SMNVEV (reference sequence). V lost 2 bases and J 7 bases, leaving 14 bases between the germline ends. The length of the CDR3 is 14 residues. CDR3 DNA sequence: TGTGCCAGCAGTTTAGAAGAGTGGGGTCGTGAAGCTTTCTTT. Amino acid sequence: CASSLEEWGREAFF.

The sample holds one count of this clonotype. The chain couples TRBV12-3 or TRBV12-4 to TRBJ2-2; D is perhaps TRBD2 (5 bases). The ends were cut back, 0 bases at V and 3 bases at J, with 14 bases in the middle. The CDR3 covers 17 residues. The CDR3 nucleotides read TGTGCCAGCAGTTTAGCCCGAGGGATCACGGACACCGGGGAGCTGTTTTTT. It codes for CASSLARGITDTGELFF.

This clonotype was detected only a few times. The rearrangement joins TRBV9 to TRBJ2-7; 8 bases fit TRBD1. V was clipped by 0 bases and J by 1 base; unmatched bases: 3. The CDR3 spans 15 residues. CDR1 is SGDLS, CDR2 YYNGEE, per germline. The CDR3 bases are TGTGCCAGCAGCGTAGCATGGACAGGGTCCTACGAGCAGTACTTC. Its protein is CASSVAWTGSYEQYF.

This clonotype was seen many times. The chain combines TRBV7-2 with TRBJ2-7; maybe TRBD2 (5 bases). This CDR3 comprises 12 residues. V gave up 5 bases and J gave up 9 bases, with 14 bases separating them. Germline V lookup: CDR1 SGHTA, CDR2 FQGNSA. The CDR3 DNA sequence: TGTGCCAGCAGCCTTAGAGGGTTAGGGCAGTACTTC. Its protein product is CASSLRGLGQYF.

CDR3 sequence: CASGATRGNTIYF. Written as DNA, the CDR3 is TGTGCCAGCGGGGCTACCCGTGGAAACACCATATATTTT. This chain connects TRBV6-5 to TRBJ1-3; D is perhaps TRBD1 (5 bases). This CDR3 contains 13 residues. Looked up from germline, CDR1 is MNHEY and CDR2 is SVGAGI. Trimming took 8 bases from V and 3 from J, leaving 11 bases between them.

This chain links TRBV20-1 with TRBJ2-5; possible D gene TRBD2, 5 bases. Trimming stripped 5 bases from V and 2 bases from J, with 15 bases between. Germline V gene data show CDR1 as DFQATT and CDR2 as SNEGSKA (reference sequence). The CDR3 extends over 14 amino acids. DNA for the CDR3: TGCAGTGCTGGAACCGGGAACCAACAAGAGACCCAGTACTTC. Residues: CSAGTGNQQETQYF.